One and the same sample provided the 18 T cell receptor beta chains below, sequenced in a study of T cells in Graves' hyperthyroidism and ophthalmopathy (dated by TCRdb to between 2018 and 2021). Library prep was done by multiplex PCR. Instrument on record: Illumina HiSeq 2000. Amplification of TCR beta CDR3 regions was carried out from RNA transcripts. For the first round of RT-PCR on the TCR CDR3, the HTBI primer set was used together with the Qiagen OneStep RT-PCR kit. TCRdb reran the public reads through fastp at Q25 and MiXCR, keeping productive beta chains. Every distinct CDR3 protein forms one entry, paired with its most common genes and DNA. Present in this sample are about 840,000 distinct CDR3 sequences, around 38% of which were seen just once. The top ten constitute 8.9% of the sample. What was sequenced was blood. The origin of the receptors is a man aged 18-30 years with Graves' hyperthyroidism.

The chain joins TRBV7-8 to TRBJ2-7, with 8 bases lining up with TRBD2. Germline CDR1 reads SGHVS; CDR2 reads FQNEAQ. Trimming took 2 bases from V and 1 from J; bases not matched to a gene: 7. The CDR3 runs to 16 residues. CDR3 bases: TGTGCCAGCAGCTTACGAGCGGGAGAGACATCCTACGAGCAGTACTTC. This translates into CASSLRAGETSYEQYF.

The sample holds many counts of this clonotype. The V gene is TRBV12-3 or TRBV12-4, the J gene TRBJ1-4, with D unresolved. Trimming removed 4 bases at V and 5 bases at J, with 2 bases between. CDR3 size: 11 residues. CDR3 nucleotides: TGTGCCAGCAGTTGGAATGAAAAACTGTTTTTT. Its protein is CASSWNEKLFF.

This clonotype was counted ten times or more. The chain employs TRBV10-3 and TRBJ1-1; D is unclear. The V end was cut by 6 bases, the J end by 4 bases, with 6 bases between. The CDR3 is made up of 11 amino acids. Per the germline V gene, CDR1 is ENHRY and CDR2 is SYGVKD. CDR3 sequence: CAISGGTEAFF. CDR3 sequence (DNA): TGTGCCATCAGCGGAGGCACTGAAGCTTTCTTT.

This clonotype was seen a single time. This chain links TRBV7-6 with TRBJ1-5, with D hard to call. Germline CDR1 SGHVS, CDR2 FNYEAQ. The V end was cut by 8 bases, the J end by 7 bases, with 15 bases between. CDR3 size: 13 residues. The CDR3: CASGIMGEQPQHF. The DNA for the CDR3 is TGTGCCAGCGGAATAATGGGCGAGCAGCCCCAGCATTTT.

This clonotype was seen many times. The V and J genes are TRBV7-9 and TRBJ1-1; D is undetermined. Germline CDR1 reads SEHNR; CDR2 reads FQNEAQ (reference sequence). V dropped 5 bases and J dropped 8 bases, with 12 bases sitting between them. CDR3 length: 12 amino acids. The CDR3 DNA sequence: TGTGCCAGCAGCCCCGATTCATGGGAAGCTTTCTTT. Translated: CASSPDSWEAFF.

Note on this clonotype: The junction departs from the called germline gene at one end, perhaps through a read error. Here the CDR3 DNA reads TGTGCCAGCAGTTACTCGCAGGCGAACACTGAAGCTTTCTTT. Protein sequence: CASSYSQANTEAFF. V and J are TRBV10-3 and TRBJ1-1; unclear D gene. The germline V gene encodes CDR1 ENHRY and CDR2 SYGVKD. The CDR3 is 14 amino acids.

This clonotype came up many times. This rearrangement joins TRBV2 to TRBJ2-7, with TRBD1 identical over 7 bases. There are 13 residues in the CDR3. Trimming cost V 7 bases and J 7 bases; bases outside gene matches: 10. Germline CDR1 is SNHLY and CDR2 is FYNNEI. The CDR3 DNA sequence: TGTGCCAGCAAAAACAGGGGCCAGGGGGAGCAGTACTTC. Its translation is CASKNRGQGEQYF.

Concerning this clonotype itself: This may arise from a read error, as a much more abundant clone is one base away. The chain recombines TRBV10-2 with TRBJ1-4; TRBD1 aligns across 12 bases. Germline CDR1 is WSHSY and CDR2 is SAAADI. The CDR3 has 16 amino acids. CDR3 sequence (DNA): TGCGCCAACAGTGAGGGACAGGGGGCCCATAATGAAAAACTGTTTTTT. The encoded protein is CANSEGQGAHNEKLFF.

Only a few counts were recorded for this clonotype. The chain combines TRBV6-5 with TRBJ2-5; TRBD2 matches at 7 bases. V was pared by 6 bases and J by 9 bases, with 10 bases of the junction left unmatched. From germline, CDR1 is MNHEY and CDR2 SVGAGI. The CDR3 runs 13 residues. CDR3 DNA: TGTGCCAGCAGGACGGACGACCGGGGGGCCCAGTACTTC. This encodes CASRTDDRGAQYF.

As regards this clonotype: At one end the junction does not follow the germline gene, possibly because of a read error. The chain joins TRBV6-6 to TRBJ1-3; TRBD1 is a possible D gene (5 bases). The CDR3 contains 14 residues. Germline CDR1 is MNHNY and CDR2 is SVGAGI (reference sequence). The CDR3 loop is CAGSYGASGNTIYF. The CDR3 coding sequence is TGTGCCGGCAGTTACGGGGCCTCTGGAAACACCATATATTTT.

The chain recombines TRBV24-1 with TRBJ1-5; TRBD1 might be the D (6 bases). Per germline, CDR1 KGHDR and CDR2 SFDVKD. CDR3 length: 14 amino acids. V was shortened by 3 bases and J by 11 bases, with 16 bases between the two germline ends. The CDR3 nucleotides are TGTGCCACCAGTGATCGGACAGTCCAAGAGACCCAGCATTTT. This gives the protein CATSDRTVQETQHF.

This chain joins TRBV10-3 and TRBJ2-7, with D perhaps TRBD2 (7 bases). The CDR3 sequence is 15 residues long. The V gene lost 4 bases and the J gene lost 0 bases, with 13 bases spanning the gap. CDR1 is ENHRY and CDR2 is SYGVKD in the germline V gene. The CDR3 DNA reads as TGTGCCATCAGTGGAGGGGGGGTCAGCTCCTACGAGCAGTACTTC. This translates into CAISGGGVSSYEQYF.

J is TRBJ2-6 and V is TRBV9; TRBD1 matches at 7 bases. V lost 1 base, J lost 2 bases, and 15 bases stayed unmatched. The germline gives CDR1 SGDLS, CDR2 YYNGEE. The CDR3 is 20 amino acids. The CDR3 nucleotides are TGTGCCAGCAGCGTAACTTTGGAAGGGGGCGTTATCACTGGGGCCAACGTCCTGACTTTC. Protein sequence: CASSVTLEGGVITGANVLTF.

The rearrangement uses TRBV7-9 and TRBJ2-5; 7 bases fit TRBD2. The V segment lost 3 bases and the J segment 2 bases; nucleotides outside the gene matches: 12. CDR1 SEHNR and CDR2 FQNEAQ come from the germline V gene (reference sequence). The length of the CDR3 is 17 residues. The CDR3 coding sequence is TGTGCCAGCAGCTTCCGGGTCCACACCGGGGGGCAAGAGACCCAGTACTTC. It encodes CASSFRVHTGGQETQYF.

On this clonotype: Its ends do not fully match the called genes, so a read error is possible. The chain has TRBV5-1 and TRBJ1-1; D may be TRBD1 (5 bases). The CDR3 spans 15 residues. Germline CDR1 SGHRS, CDR2 YFSETQ. CDR3 nucleotide sequence: TGTGCCGGCAGCTTAGGGGCAGGGAAACTCACTGAAGCTTTCTTT. Its translation: CAGSLGAGKLTEAFF.

This chain links TRBV5-1 with TRBJ2-7; the D gene is possibly TRBD2 (5 bases). Trimming took off 0 bases at V and 3 bases at J, with 10 bases between the two ends. The CDR3 loop spans 14 amino acids. Germline-derived CDR1 and CDR2 are SGHRS and YFSETQ. The CDR3 is CASSLVPGGYEQYF. The DNA for the CDR3 is TGCGCCAGCAGCTTGGTACCAGGAGGCTACGAGCAGTACTTC.

Only a few counts were recorded for this clonotype. V is TRBV6-5 and J is TRBJ1-5, with unresolved D. The V end was cut by 6 bases, the J end by 2 bases, with 8 bases between. The length of the CDR3 is 13 residues. From germline, CDR1 is MNHEY and CDR2 SVGAGI. CDR3 protein: CASRQLGNQPQHF. CDR3 bases: TGTGCCAGCAGACAGTTAGGCAATCAGCCCCAGCATTTT.

The chain employs TRBV6-1 and TRBJ2-7; D is possibly TRBD1 (6 bases). With 4 bases removed from V and 0 bases from J, the gap between germline ends came to 10 bases. Germline V gives CDR1 MNHNS, CDR2 SASEGT. The CDR3 contains 14 residues. CDR3 DNA sequence: TGTGCCAGCAGTGCTCAGGGGTTCTCCTACGAGCAGTACTTC. It yields the protein CASSAQGFSYEQYF.